These 15 T cell receptor beta chains originate from one sample sequenced in a study of cytomegalovirus exposure and HLA in healthy donors. Researchers ran the PCR with 60 Vbeta and 13 Jbeta primers. Sequencing was performed with immunoSEQ multiplex PCR; in TCRdb, only in-frame clones are kept and a portion is missing. This sample has about 160,000 clones, with about 75% found just once. The sequenced sample consisted of PBMCs. These receptors were collected from a female donor in good health and CMV-seronegative.

This chain links TRBV7-2 with TRBJ1-5; D unresolved. Germline CDR1 SGHTA, CDR2 FQGNSA. Trimming removed 2 bases from V and 0 bases from J, with 11 bases in between. The CDR3 extends over 16 amino acids. The CDR3 nucleotides are TGTGCCAGCAGCTTATCGTCCGGGAGTAGCAATCAGCCCCAGCATTTT. Amino acid sequence: CASSLSSGSSNQPQHF.

This clone was seen once. The chain is built from TRBV2 and TRBJ2-1; the D gene is possibly TRBD1 (6 bases). Deletions cut 2 bases from V and 2 bases from J, with 13 bases between. The CDR3 is 16 amino acids. Germline assignment: CDR1 SNHLY and CDR2 FYNNEI. In nucleotides, the CDR3 is TGTGCCAGCAGTGAATTTGGACAGACGCCCTACAATGAGCAGTTCTTC. Its protein is CASSEFGQTPYNEQFF. Variable domain in full (rest from reference TRBV2 and TRBJ2-1): EPEVTQTPSHQVTQMGQEVILRCVPISNHLYFYWYRQILGQKVEFLVSFYNNEISEKSEIFDDQFSVERPDGSNFTLKIRSTKLEDSAMYFCASSEFGQTPYNEQFFGPGTRLTVL.

The gene calls are TRBV2 and TRBJ1-5; D call uncertain. This CDR3 has 14 residues. CDR1 SNHLY and CDR2 FYNNEI come from the germline V gene. Trimming pared 1 base from V and 6 bases from J, leaving 10 bases between. The chain's CDR3 is CASSEDSKVQPQHF. As DNA, the CDR3 is TGTGCCAGCAGTGAAGACAGCAAGGTTCAGCCCCAGCATTTT.

V gene TRBV5-1 combines with J gene TRBJ2-1; possibly TRBD1 for D (5 bases). Trimming left V 1 base short and J 0 bases short, with 11 bases between. The CDR3 loop spans 16 amino acids. CDR1 is SGHRS and CDR2 is YFSETQ in the germline V gene. The CDR3 DNA reads as TGCGCCAGCAGCTTGCAAGGGGCCGGCTCCTACAATGAGCAGTTCTTC. Translating it yields CASSLQGAGSYNEQFF.

The chain employs TRBV9 and TRBJ2-1; 10 bases are a match to TRBD1. Looked up from germline, CDR1 is SGDLS and CDR2 is YYNGEE. The J segment lost 8 bases and the V segment lost 2 bases, leaving 7 bases of the junction unmatched. This CDR3 spans 15 amino acids. The CDR3 here is CASSVRDRGADEQFF. The CDR3 nucleotides are TGTGCCAGCAGCGTCCGGGACAGGGGTGCAGATGAGCAGTTCTTC.

This chain joins TRBV6-1 and TRBJ1-5; no reliable D call. Trimming left V 7 bases short and J 1 base short, with 11 bases between. CDR3 length: 14 amino acids. Germline V lookup: CDR1 MNHNS, CDR2 SASEGT. CDR3 coding DNA: TGTGCCAGCACTATAGACTCCAGCAATCAGCCCCAGCATTTT. This gives the protein CASTIDSSNQPQHF.

The V gene is TRBV29-1, the J gene TRBJ1-1, with 9 bases fitting TRBD1. The junction had 6 bases not matched to a gene; V was cut back by 3 bases and J by 7 bases. The CDR3 has 13 residues. Per the germline V gene, CDR1 is SQVTM and CDR2 is ANQGSEA. The CDR3 region is CSVDGTGPFEAFF. Here the CDR3 DNA reads TGCAGCGTTGATGGGACAGGGCCCTTTGAAGCTTTCTTT.

This clone was recorded once. This sequence joins TRBV5-4 and TRBJ2-1; a possible D gene is TRBD2 (6 bases). The CDR3 sequence is 16 residues long. Per germline, CDR1 SGHNT and CDR2 YYREEE (reference sequence). With 0 bases removed from V and 0 bases from J, the gap between germline ends came to 10 bases. The CDR3 DNA is TGTGCCAGCAGCTTGGATAGCGGTAGCTCCTACAATGAGCAGTTCTTC. As protein: CASSLDSGSSYNEQFF.

The chain uses TRBV30 and TRBJ2-3; TRBD1 agrees at 9 bases. The length of the CDR3 is 14 residues. The germline gives CDR1 GTSNPN, CDR2 SVGIG (reference sequence). With 7 bases clipped from V and 0 bases from J, the junction kept 5 bases outside the gene matches. The CDR3 DNA sequence: TGTGCCTCCCGGACAGGGGATAGCACAGATACGCAGTATTTT. Protein product: CASRTGDSTDTQYF.

The chain employs TRBV19 and TRBJ1-4, with a possible D match to TRBD1 (5 bases). V shed 2 bases and J shed 6 bases, with 13 bases lying between them. CDR1 is LNHDA, CDR2 SQIVND, per germline (reference sequence). This CDR3 contains 15 residues. The CDR3 DNA sequence: TGTGCCAGTAGTATACGACAGTCGACCTATGAAAAACTGTTTTTT. Translation gives CASSIRQSTYEKLFF.

The rearrangement joins TRBV6-5 to TRBJ1-1, with D possibly matching TRBD1 (5 bases). The CDR3 runs 16 residues. The V and J ends lost 2 bases and 0 bases respectively, with 13 bases between them. CDR1 is MNHEY and CDR2 is SVGAGI in the germline V gene. The CDR3 sequence: CASSYGPGTLNTEAFF. The CDR3, as DNA: TGTGCCAGCAGTTACGGACCGGGGACTCTGAACACTGAAGCTTTCTTT.

The J gene is TRBJ1-6, the V gene TRBV9, with 8 bases that match TRBD1. Germline V gene data show CDR1 as SGDLS and CDR2 as YYNGEE. Losses at the gene ends were 4 bases for V and 8 bases for J; bases not matched to a gene: 8. CDR3 length: 15 amino acids. CDR3 residues: CASSFGTGGDSPLHF. DNA for the CDR3: TGTGCCAGCAGCTTCGGGACAGGCGGGGATTCACCCCTCCACTTT.

J is TRBJ2-3 and V is TRBV13, with 12 positions matching TRBD2. After removal of 5 bases from V and 0 bases from J, the junction contained 6 bases not matched to a gene. The CDR3 runs 17 residues. CDR1 and CDR2 from the germline V gene are PRHDT and FYEKMQ (reference sequence). In DNA form, the CDR3 reads TGTGCCAGCAGCGAGAAGGGACTAGCGGGTAGCACAGATACGCAGTATTTT. This codes for CASSEKGLAGSTDTQYF.

CDR3 region: CASSLGEDTGELFF. The CDR3 bases are TGCGCCAGCAGCTTGGGCGAAGACACCGGGGAGCTGTTTTTT. The genes are TRBV5-1 and TRBJ2-2; D gene uncertain. CDR3 length: 14 amino acids. Trimming pared 0 bases from V and 3 bases from J, leaving 6 bases between. From germline, CDR1 is SGHRS and CDR2 YFSETQ. The complete variable domain, with remaining parts taken from reference TRBV5-1 and TRBJ2-2, reads KAGVTQTPRYLIKTRGQQVTLSCSPISGHRSVSWYQQTPGQGLQFLFEYFSETQRNKGNFPGRFSGRQFSNSRSEMNVSTLELGDSALYLCASSLGEDTGELFFGEGSRLTVL.

This clone was picked up a small number of times. V gene TRBV19 combines with J gene TRBJ1-2, with 9 bases aligning to TRBD1. Trimming took 1 base from V and 6 from J; bases not matched to a gene: 3. Germline V gene lookup returns CDR1 LNHDA and CDR2 SQIVND (reference sequence). This CDR3 spans 14 amino acids. The CDR3 spells CASSIVGQGDGYTF. CDR3 coding DNA: TGTGCCAGTAGTATAGTGGGACAGGGAGATGGCTACACCTTC. The full variable domain, completed using reference TRBV19 and TRBJ1-2, is DGGITQSPKYLFRKEGQNVTLSCEQNLNHDAMYWYRQDPGQGLRLIYYSQIVNDFQKGDIAEGYSVSREKKESFPLTVTSAQKNPTAFYLCASSIVGQGDGYTFGSGTRLTVV.